The rows below give T cell receptor beta chains drawn from one sample of a study of T-cell memory formation after mild COVID-19. Each CDR3 protein is one row after TCRdb ran MiXCR on the 5' RACE reads. Here the sample spans 100,000 to 150,000 distinct CDR3 sequences, 17% being singletons. Sample: PBMCs or a T cell subset sorted from them (not recorded which). The receptors here all came from a man in his late teens or twenties who had mild COVID-19 (a few samples of this study predate the infection). Cell type and time point are not known. CDR3s include the opening cysteine and the closing phenylalanine or tryptophan. Each record gives: CDR3 DNA, CDR3 protein, V gene, J gene, D gene, clone size. The D gene is left open where the match is weak. Size tells how often a clone was seen (once, few, many) or the class of an expanded clone, and some rows leave it out.

TGTGCCAGCAGTCTGATAGCGGGGCCGCAAGAGACCCAGTACTTC	CASSLIAGPQETQYF	TRBV12-3/TRBV12-4	TRBJ2-5	TRBD2	NA
TGTGCCAGCAGTTTAAAAGGGGGTGCTGGGGCCAACGTCCTGACTTTC	CASSLKGGAGANVLTF	TRBV12-3/TRBV12-4	TRBJ2-6	NA	few
TGCGCCAACGGGGAAGACGGAGAAAGAACCTACGAGCAGTACTTC	CANGEDGERTYEQYF	TRBV5-1	TRBJ2-7	NA	NA
TGCGCCAGCAGCCAAGAGGGGGCCGTGAACACTGAAGCTTTCTTT	CASSQEGAVNTEAFF	TRBV4-1	TRBJ1-1	NA	NA
TGCGCCAGCTCCACCGCAGGGGGCCATTTGGGAGATACGCAGTATTTT	CASSTAGGHLGDTQYF	TRBV5-1	TRBJ2-3	TRBD1	many
TGCGCCAGCAGCTTGGAGGCAGTTTCCTATGGCTACACCTTC	CASSLEAVSYGYTF	TRBV5-1	TRBJ1-2	NA	NA
TGTGCCAGCAGGGCCCGCGCAGGGGGCTATGGCTACACCTTC	CASRARAGGYGYTF	TRBV5-6	TRBJ1-2	TRBD1	few
TGTGCCAGTAGTCTCCGGGCCGGAGACTCTGGGGCCAACGTCCTGACTTTC	CASSLRAGDSGANVLTF	TRBV19	TRBJ2-6	NA	few
TGTGCCAGCAGCTTAAGCCCCCCCGGGGGGGGCACAGATACGCAGTATTTT	CASSLSPPGGGTDTQYF	TRBV7-6	TRBJ2-3	TRBD2	few
TGTGCCAGTAAAAAAAAGCCCCCGGGGGGCCCAGCGGGTGAAGCTTTCTTT	CASKKKPPGGPAGEAFF	TRBV19	TRBJ1-1	NA	NA
TGTGCCAGCAGCTTCCCAGGTGGAGGCTACGAGCAGTACTTC	CASSFPGGGYEQYF	TRBV7-2	TRBJ2-7	NA	NA
TGTGCCAGCAGTTTAATTCCCGCTAACTATGGCTACACCTTC	CASSLIPANYGYTF	TRBV12-3/TRBV12-4	TRBJ1-2	NA	few
TGTGCCAGCAGCCCTCAGAAAGGGGGCACAGATACGCAGTATTTT	CASSPQKGGTDTQYF	TRBV3-1	TRBJ2-3	NA	few
TGTGCCAGCAGCCTACGGACTAGCGGGGATACCTACAATGAGCAGTTCTTC	CASSLRTSGDTYNEQFF	TRBV14	TRBJ2-1	TRBD2	few
TGTGCCAGCACGAAGTTTGTCAGGACCGGGGAGCTGTTTTTT	CASTKFVRTGELFF	TRBV6-1	TRBJ2-2	NA	NA
TGCGCCAGCAGCCTAAACCAGGGAACTGAAGCTTTCTTT	CASSLNQGTEAFF	TRBV5-1	TRBJ1-1	NA	NA
TGTGCCATCGACTCAGGGTCTGGAAACACCATATATTTT	CAIDSGSGNTIYF	TRBV10-3	TRBJ1-3	NA	NA